This record looks at one T cell receptor beta chain sequence and its context. The entry originates in a study of control samples from healthy donors and cancer patients. Generated by immunoSEQ multiplex PCR, the TCRdb table keeps only in-frame clones and is missing some. Of some 130,000 clones listed, 90% are singletons. The CDR3 totals 14 residues. V lost 6 bases and J 4 bases, leaving 18 bases between the germline ends. Germline values: CDR1 SQVTM, CDR2 ANQGSEA. The sequencing sample was made of blood. The TCR comes from a middle-aged man in good health. The chain joins TRBV29-1 to TRBJ1-1; D gene uncertain. As DNA, the CDR3 is TGCAGCGTCAAACCAACGCGAGGCAGCACTGAAGCTTTCTTT. Protein sequence: CSVKPTRGSTEAFF.